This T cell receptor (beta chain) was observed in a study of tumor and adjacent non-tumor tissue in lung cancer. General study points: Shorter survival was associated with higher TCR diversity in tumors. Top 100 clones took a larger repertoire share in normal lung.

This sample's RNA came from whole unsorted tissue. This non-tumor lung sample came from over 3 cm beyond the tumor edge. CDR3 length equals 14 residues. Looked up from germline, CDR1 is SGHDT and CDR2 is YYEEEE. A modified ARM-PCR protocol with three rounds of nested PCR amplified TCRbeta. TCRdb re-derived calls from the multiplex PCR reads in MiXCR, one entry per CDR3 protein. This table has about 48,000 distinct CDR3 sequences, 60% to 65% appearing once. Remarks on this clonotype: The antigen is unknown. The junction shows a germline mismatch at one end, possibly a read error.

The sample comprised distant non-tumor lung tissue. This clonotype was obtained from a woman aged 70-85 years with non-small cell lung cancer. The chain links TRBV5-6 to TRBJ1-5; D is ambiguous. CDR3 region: CVSSLYSPSQPQHF. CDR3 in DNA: TGTGTCAGCAGCCTTTACAGCCCAAGTCAGCCCCAGCATTTT.